The T cell receptor (beta chain) described here comes from a study of shared clonotypes between healthy human individuals (dated by TCRdb to 2019 to 2021). Concerning the study at large: Three men and two women, aged 18 to 49 years, made up the cohort. Libraries were prepared and TCR repertoires were sequenced by different laboratories using diverse techniques, in order to increase sequencing depth and limit assay-specific biases. Per donor, three plates each were used for CD4 naive and CD4 memory, two for CD8 naive, and one for CD8 memory. To estimate repertoire size and how much clonotypes are shared between individuals, the study performed deep sequencing of blood TCR repertoires from roughly five healthy adults. Between about 0.9 and 8.9 billion PBMCs per donor were obtained by leukapheresis.

For the CD8 naive samples, CD45RO-negative cells were positively selected for CCR7, yielding a CD45RA+CCR7+ population from which TemRA cells were excluded. Healthy HIV-negative adults with no recently reported acute infections or vaccinations were included as donors. All donors were Caucasian adults living in Nashville, Tennessee, USA. After blood collection by leukapheresis, PBMCs were isolated using Ficoll-Histopaque density gradient centrifugation and then cryopreserved in the vapor phase of liquid nitrogen. Analytical flow cytometry was used to check the purity and quantity of every magnetically sorted T cell population. From each sorted fraction, genomic DNA was isolated and quantified by UV absorbance on a Nanodrop 2000c. Using the deep immunoSEQ assay, TCR CDR3 regions were amplified from genomic DNA by multiplex PCR. Extracted genomic DNA from each cell subset was spread evenly across all wells of several immunoSEQ 96-well plates, with each plate serving as a replicate. For sorted subsets, each replicate PCR was loaded with roughly 200 ng genomic DNA, equivalent to 30,000 to 35,000 T cell genomes. Purified libraries were quantified with a Qubit 3.0 fluorometer, sized on a Bioanalyzer 2100, and re-quantified with the KAPA Library Quantification kit. A separate single-read 150-cycle Illumina NextSeq 550 flow cell was used to sequence each immunoSEQ 96-well plate. The paper's processing steps were these. Because the immunoSEQ output held only junctional sequences and lacked quality scores, the filtering could not match the filtering applied to full-length reads. To assign V/J genes and CDR3, sequences were annotated against IMGT germline references using PyIR, a Python wrapper for IgBLAST v1.9. Reads were filtered out if the reads had weak V/J assignments (E-value above 1e-6), no CDR3, stop codons, out-of-frame junctions, or ambiguous translated residues. A V3J clonotype was defined by an identical inferred V gene, J gene, and CDR3 amino acid sequence. Percentage overlap between repertoires was calculated by dividing the number of shared unique clonotypes by the size of the smaller repertoire. Repertoire richness was assessed with RTK rarefaction, the Chao1 estimator, and Recon v2.1 estimates of unobserved clonotypes. For all TCRbeta clonotypes obtained by the gDNA method from a few donors, generation probabilities were computed with OLGA. TCRdb took over this immuneACCESS table, retaining in-frame rearrangements with V and J assigned. Such tables are incomplete; in checked studies, under half of the missing clones stem from an unresolved V gene, and the remainder is unexplained. V and J calls and clone size come straight from that table; D and trimming were deduced from the DNA. Counted in this sample were 1.5 million to 2.5 million clones; less than 95% of them appeared once. Jointly, the top ten make up approximately 1.2% of the sample.

Study-wide findings and limitations: Based on pairwise subsampling, the degree of clonotype sharing among donors was expected to be affected by sequencing depth. Higher generation probabilities were observed for clonotypes shared by all four sorted-subset donors than for non-shared clonotypes. The genetic and exposure-history diversity represented was limited by the small number of donors. Rarefaction of sorted-subset datasets indicated incomplete sequencing despite the large sequencing depth. Only blood was sampled, and tissue TCR repertoires likely differ from those in blood. Naive subsets generally had larger estimated clonotype richness than memory subsets. Across a handful of donors, around 5% of naive CD4, over 3% of naive CD8, 2.3% of memory CD4, and over 0.35% of memory CD8 clonotypes were shared.

The junction carries 11 bases between V and J, which are trimmed by 6 bases and 3 bases respectively. Taken from the germline V gene, the CDR1 and CDR2 loops are MGHRA and YSYEKL. From the cysteine up to the phenylalanine, the CDR3 has a length of 13 residues. The only DNA kept is the CDR3, 39 bases in frame from the first base. In regard to this clone: It has no known antigen specificity. Per-base quality was not reported, and no clone a single base away is much larger than it.

The TCR comes from a man younger than 30 in good health. Source material: naive CD8+ T cells sorted from blood. What the cell subset or site label conveys for this sample: CD45RA+CCR7+. The rearranged segments are TRBV4-1 and TRBJ1-1, with the D gene too uncertain to name. DNA sequence: TGCGCCAGCAGGTCTCGGACTTACACTGAAGCTTTCTTT. Its translation reads: CASRSRTYTEAFF.